These T cell receptor beta chains were read from a single sample in a study of T cells in Graves' hyperthyroidism and ophthalmopathy. One entry per CDR3 protein, called by TCRdb with MiXCR from the multiplex PCR reads. The repertoire holds more than 600,000 distinct CDR3 sequences, with 16% as singletons. The material sequenced was blood. The receptors stem from a young man with Graves' hyperthyroidism. The CDR3 runs from the conserved cysteine through the conserved F or W. D genes are given only for firm matches. Clone size, where shown, is once, few, many, or a class for clones that have expanded.

j_gene: TRBJ2-7; v_gene: TRBV2; d_gene: .; abundance: many; CDR3aa: CALRRGEQYF; CDR3nt: TGTGCCCTACGTCGGGGCGAGCAGTACTTC
j_gene: TRBJ2-3; v_gene: TRBV29-1; d_gene: .; abundance: many; CDR3aa: CSVEGSGSSTDTQYF; CDR3nt: TGCAGCGTTGAGGGTAGCGGTTCTTCCACAGATACGCAGTATTTT
j_gene: TRBJ2-7; v_gene: TRBV10-3; d_gene: .; abundance: .; CDR3aa: CAIRESTPHEQYF; CDR3nt: TGTGCCATCAGAGAGTCGACTCCCCACGAGCAGTACTTC
j_gene: TRBJ1-1; v_gene: TRBV7-2; d_gene: .; abundance: many; CDR3aa: CASSSAIWQLSTEAFF; CDR3nt: TGTGCCAGCAGCTCGGCTATTTGGCAGTTGAGCACTGAAGCTTTCTTT
j_gene: TRBJ2-7; v_gene: TRBV29-1; d_gene: .; abundance: .; CDR3aa: CSAVTGLSSYEQYF; CDR3nt: TGCAGCGCCGTGACAGGTCTTAGCTCCTACGAGCAGTACTTC
j_gene: TRBJ1-1; v_gene: TRBV6-1; d_gene: .; abundance: .; CDR3aa: CASSPSGLTTEAFF; CDR3nt: TGTGCCAGCAGTCCCTCAGGGTTGACCACTGAAGCTTTCTTT
j_gene: TRBJ2-7; v_gene: TRBV6-2/TRBV6-3; d_gene: .; abundance: .; CDR3aa: CASTLRRLTYEQYF; CDR3nt: TGTGCCAGCACCCTTCGTCGTTTAACCTACGAGCAGTACTTC
j_gene: TRBJ2-5; v_gene: TRBV7-8; d_gene: TRBD1; abundance: many; CDR3aa: CASSRSWGTGGETQYF; CDR3nt: TGTGCCAGCAGCCGCTCCTGGGGGACAGGGGGAGAGACCCAGTACTTC
j_gene: TRBJ1-4; v_gene: TRBV18; d_gene: .; abundance: many; CDR3aa: CASSPLSIATNEKLFF; CDR3nt: TGTGCCAGCTCACCACTCTCCATCGCAACTAATGAAAAACTGTTTTTT
j_gene: TRBJ2-7; v_gene: TRBV15; d_gene: .; abundance: .; CDR3aa: CATSRDRPEWISYEQYF; CDR3nt: TGTGCCACCAGCAGAGATCGCCCAGAGTGGATCTCCTACGAGCAGTACTTC
j_gene: TRBJ2-1; v_gene: TRBV7-9; d_gene: TRBD2; abundance: few; CDR3aa: CASSAKLAPTNNEQFF; CDR3nt: TGTGCCAGCAGCGCGAAACTAGCGCCGACCAACAATGAGCAGTTCTTC
j_gene: TRBJ2-5; v_gene: TRBV2; d_gene: .; abundance: many; CDR3aa: CASRESAAQETQYF; CDR3nt: TGTGCCAGCCGGGAGTCGGCGGCTCAAGAGACCCAGTACTTC
j_gene: TRBJ2-2; v_gene: TRBV5-6; d_gene: .; abundance: few; CDR3aa: CASSLGLGPLTGELFF; CDR3nt: TGTGCCAGCAGCTTGGGGCTGGGACCCCTCACCGGGGAGCTGTTTTTT
j_gene: TRBJ1-2; v_gene: TRBV28; d_gene: .; abundance: .; CDR3aa: CASNLGGGLAAGYTF; CDR3nt: TGTGCCAGTAATTTGGGGGGCGGGTTAGCTGCTGGCTACACCTTC
j_gene: TRBJ2-3; v_gene: TRBV5-1; d_gene: TRBD2; abundance: few; CDR3aa: CASSLPSGDTDTQYF; CDR3nt: TGCGCCAGCAGCTTGCCTAGCGGAGACACAGATACGCAGTATTTT
j_gene: TRBJ2-1; v_gene: TRBV6-5; d_gene: .; abundance: many; CDR3aa: CASSYSLGGYNEQFF; CDR3nt: TGTGCCAGCAGTTACTCACTGGGGGGCTACAATGAGCAGTTCTTC
j_gene: TRBJ2-1; v_gene: TRBV6-2/TRBV6-3; d_gene: .; abundance: few; CDR3aa: CASSYRHNNEQFF; CDR3nt: TGTGCCAGCAGTTACAGACACAACAATGAGCAGTTCTTC
j_gene: TRBJ1-5; v_gene: TRBV5-1; d_gene: TRBD1; abundance: .; CDR3aa: CASSPQGAVNQPQHF; CDR3nt: TGCGCCAGCAGCCCACAGGGGGCGGTCAATCAGCCCCAGCATTTT
j_gene: TRBJ1-4; v_gene: TRBV4-2; d_gene: .; abundance: .; CDR3aa: CASSQPRGTTNEKLFF; CDR3nt: TGTGCCAGCAGCCAGCCCCGAGGAACAACTAATGAAAAACTGTTTTTT
j_gene: TRBJ2-1; v_gene: TRBV7-9; d_gene: TRBD1; abundance: many; CDR3aa: CASSAQGTLDNEQFF; CDR3nt: TGTGCCAGCAGCGCACAGGGGACGCTGGACAATGAGCAGTTCTTC
j_gene: TRBJ2-1; v_gene: TRBV30; d_gene: .; abundance: many; CDR3aa: CAWRVEQFF; CDR3nt: TGTGCCTGGAGGGTTGAGCAGTTCTTC
j_gene: TRBJ1-4; v_gene: TRBV30; d_gene: TRBD1; abundance: .; CDR3aa: CACRTGHEKLFF; CDR3nt: TGTGCCTGTCGGACAGGCCATGAAAAACTGTTTTTT
j_gene: TRBJ2-5; v_gene: TRBV28; d_gene: .; abundance: .; CDR3aa: CASGPPTYQETQYF; CDR3nt: TGTGCCAGCGGTCCACCGACATACCAAGAGACCCAGTACTTC
j_gene: TRBJ2-5; v_gene: TRBV27; d_gene: TRBD2; abundance: many; CDR3aa: CASRLGLAGARWETQYF; CDR3nt: TGTGCCAGCAGGTTGGGACTAGCGGGAGCTCGTTGGGAGACCCAGTACTTC
j_gene: TRBJ1-2; v_gene: TRBV11-2; d_gene: TRBD1; abundance: many; CDR3aa: CASSRDRGRKNYGYTF; CDR3nt: TGTGCCAGCAGCCGGGACAGGGGGCGTAAGAACTATGGCTACACCTTC
j_gene: TRBJ2-5; v_gene: TRBV28; d_gene: TRBD2; abundance: few; CDR3aa: CASSRGGSGAYQETQYF; CDR3nt: TGTGCCAGCAGCCGCGGTGGTAGCGGGGCGTACCAAGAGACCCAGTACTTC
j_gene: TRBJ2-3; v_gene: TRBV20-1; d_gene: TRBD2; abundance: few; CDR3aa: CSAPLRLAGVTDTQYF; CDR3nt: TGCAGTGCTCCCCTTAGGCTAGCGGGAGTTACAGATACGCAGTATTTT
j_gene: TRBJ1-5; v_gene: TRBV28; d_gene: TRBD1; abundance: many; CDR3aa: CASTHGTGYSPFSNQPQHF; CDR3nt: TGTGCCAGCACCCACGGGACAGGGTATAGCCCCTTTAGCAATCAGCCCCAGCATTTT
j_gene: TRBJ2-7; v_gene: TRBV28; d_gene: .; abundance: few; CDR3aa: CASTPLRAIYEQYF; CDR3nt: TGTGCCAGCACCCCCCTCCGGGCTATCTACGAGCAGTACTTC
j_gene: TRBJ2-5; v_gene: TRBV2; d_gene: .; abundance: many; CDR3aa: CASSQNQETQYF; CDR3nt: TGTGCCAGCAGTCAGAACCAAGAGACCCAGTACTTC
j_gene: TRBJ2-3; v_gene: TRBV29-1; d_gene: .; abundance: many; CDR3aa: CSALEVVTDTQYF; CDR3nt: TGCAGCGCCCTTGAAGTTGTAACAGATACGCAGTATTTT
j_gene: TRBJ2-2; v_gene: TRBV24-1; d_gene: .; abundance: many; CDR3aa: CATSDLDIHSNTGELFF; CDR3nt: TGTGCCACCAGTGATTTAGACATCCACTCGAACACCGGGGAGCTGTTTTTT
j_gene: TRBJ2-2; v_gene: TRBV4-2; d_gene: .; abundance: .; CDR3aa: CASSQDRQGLGELFF; CDR3nt: TGTGCCAGCAGCCAAGATCGGCAGGGTTTAGGGGAGCTGTTTTTT
j_gene: TRBJ2-5; v_gene: TRBV28; d_gene: TRBD1; abundance: many; CDR3aa: CASSGRQGKETQYF; CDR3nt: TGTGCCAGCAGCGGCCGACAGGGAAAAGAGACCCAGTACTTC
j_gene: TRBJ1-1; v_gene: TRBV6-2/TRBV6-3; d_gene: .; abundance: .; CDR3aa: CASSRIGDGTEASF; CDR3nt: TGTGCCAGCAGTAGAATCGGAGACGGCACTGAAGCTTCCTTT
j_gene: TRBJ2-1; v_gene: TRBV7-3; d_gene: .; abundance: many; CDR3aa: CASSPPGLTSYNEQFF; CDR3nt: TGTGCCAGCAGCCCACCGGGACTGACCTCCTACAATGAGCAGTTCTTC
j_gene: TRBJ1-1; v_gene: TRBV24-1; d_gene: TRBD1; abundance: .; CDR3aa: CATSAQGADTEAFF; CDR3nt: TGTGCCACCAGTGCGCAGGGGGCCGACACTGAAGCTTTCTTT
j_gene: TRBJ2-1; v_gene: TRBV11-2; d_gene: TRBD2; abundance: .; CDR3aa: CASSLPTSGIGAEQFF; CDR3nt: TGTGCCAGCAGCCTCCCGACTAGCGGGATAGGGGCGGAGCAGTTCTTC
j_gene: TRBJ2-2; v_gene: TRBV19; d_gene: .; abundance: .; CDR3aa: CASSILGTGELFF; CDR3nt: TGTGCCAGTAGTATCTTAGGAACCGGGGAGCTGTTTTTT
j_gene: TRBJ2-7; v_gene: TRBV20-1; d_gene: TRBD1; abundance: .; CDR3aa: CSARDDGTGVYEQYF; CDR3nt: TGCAGTGCTAGAGATGACGGGACAGGGGTCTACGAGCAGTACTTC
j_gene: TRBJ2-5; v_gene: TRBV18; d_gene: .; abundance: few; CDR3aa: CASSLGTAGTQETQYF; CDR3nt: TGTGCCAGCTCACTCGGGACAGCGGGGACCCAAGAGACCCAGTACTTC